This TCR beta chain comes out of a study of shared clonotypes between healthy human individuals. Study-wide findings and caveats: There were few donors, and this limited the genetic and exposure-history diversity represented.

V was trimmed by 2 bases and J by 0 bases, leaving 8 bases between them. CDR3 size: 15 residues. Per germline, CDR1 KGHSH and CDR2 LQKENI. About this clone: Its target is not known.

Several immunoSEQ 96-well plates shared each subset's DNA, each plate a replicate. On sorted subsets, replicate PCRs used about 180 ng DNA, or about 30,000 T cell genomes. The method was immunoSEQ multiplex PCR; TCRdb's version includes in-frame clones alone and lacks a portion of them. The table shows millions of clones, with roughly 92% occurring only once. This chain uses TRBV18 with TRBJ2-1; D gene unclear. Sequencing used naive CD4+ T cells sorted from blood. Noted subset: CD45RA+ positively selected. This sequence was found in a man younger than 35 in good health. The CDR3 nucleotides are TGTGCCAGCTCACCATGGGAAATCTCCTACAATGAGCAGTTCTTC. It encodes CASSPWEISYNEQFF.